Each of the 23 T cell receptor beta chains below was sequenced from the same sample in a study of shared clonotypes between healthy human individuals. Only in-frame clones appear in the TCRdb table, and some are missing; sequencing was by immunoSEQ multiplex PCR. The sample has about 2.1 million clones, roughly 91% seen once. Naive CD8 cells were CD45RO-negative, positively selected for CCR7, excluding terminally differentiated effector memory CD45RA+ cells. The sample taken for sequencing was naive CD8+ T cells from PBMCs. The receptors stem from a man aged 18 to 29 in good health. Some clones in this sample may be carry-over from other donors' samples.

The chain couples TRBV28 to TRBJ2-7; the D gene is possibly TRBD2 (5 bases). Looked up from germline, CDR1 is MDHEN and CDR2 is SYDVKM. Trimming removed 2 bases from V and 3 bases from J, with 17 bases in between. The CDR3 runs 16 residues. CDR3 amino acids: CASSLRPSSFRYEQYF. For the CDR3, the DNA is TGTGCCAGCAGTTTACGCCCTAGCAGTTTCCGCTACGAGCAGTACTTC. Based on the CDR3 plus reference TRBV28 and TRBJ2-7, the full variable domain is DVKVTQSSRYLVKRTGEKVFLECVQDMDHENMFWYRQDPGLGLRLIYFSYDVKMKEKGDIPEGYSVSREKKERFSLILESASTNQTSMYLCASSLRPSSFRYEQYFGPGTRLTVT.

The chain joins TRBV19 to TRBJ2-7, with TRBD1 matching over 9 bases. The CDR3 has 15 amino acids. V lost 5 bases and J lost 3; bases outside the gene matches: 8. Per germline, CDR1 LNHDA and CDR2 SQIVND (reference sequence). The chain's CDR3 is CASSHPGQGLYEQYF. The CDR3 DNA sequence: TGTGCCAGTAGTCATCCGGGACAGGGCCTCTACGAGCAGTACTTC. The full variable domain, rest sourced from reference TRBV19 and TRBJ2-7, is DGGITQSPKYLFRKEGQNVTLSCEQNLNHDAMYWYRQDPGQGLRLIYYSQIVNDFQKGDIAEGYSVSREKKESFPLTVTSAQKNPTAFYLCASSHPGQGLYEQYFGPGTRLTVT.

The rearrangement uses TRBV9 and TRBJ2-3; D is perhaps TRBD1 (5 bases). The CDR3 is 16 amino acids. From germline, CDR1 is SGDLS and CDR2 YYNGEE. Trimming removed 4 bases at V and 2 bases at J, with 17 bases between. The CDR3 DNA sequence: TGTGCCAGCAGCCAAGGGGCTTTCCCGCACACAGATACGCAGTATTTT. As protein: CASSQGAFPHTDTQYF.

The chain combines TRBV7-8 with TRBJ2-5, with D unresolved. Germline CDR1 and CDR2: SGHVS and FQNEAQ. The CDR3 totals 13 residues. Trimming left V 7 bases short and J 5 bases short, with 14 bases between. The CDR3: CASTPKYEETQYF. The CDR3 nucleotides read TGTGCCAGCACCCCTAAATACGAGGAGACCCAGTACTTC.

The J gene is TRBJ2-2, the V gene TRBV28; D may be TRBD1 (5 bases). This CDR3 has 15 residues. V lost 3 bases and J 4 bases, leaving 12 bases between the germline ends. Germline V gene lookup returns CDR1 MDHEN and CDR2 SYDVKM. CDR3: CASSLSGSATGELFF. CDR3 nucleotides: TGTGCCAGCAGTTTGTCAGGGTCGGCCACCGGGGAGCTGTTTTTT.

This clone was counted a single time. The CDR3 bases are TGTGCCACCCTTCGCAGGCCTACTGAAGCTTTCTTT. Encoded protein: CATLRRPTEAFF. The chain recombines TRBV6-1 with TRBJ1-1; D remains ambiguous. The V end lost 10 bases, the J end lost 5 bases, and 14 bases lay between the germline ends. Germline V gene sequence: CDR1 MNHNS, CDR2 SASEGT. This CDR3 is 12 amino acids long.

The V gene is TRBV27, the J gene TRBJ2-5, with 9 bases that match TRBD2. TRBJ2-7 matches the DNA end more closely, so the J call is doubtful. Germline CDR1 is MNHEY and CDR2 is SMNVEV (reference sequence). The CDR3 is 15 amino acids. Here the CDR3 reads CASSPRLAGTYEQYF. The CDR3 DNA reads TGTGCCAGCAGTCCGCGGCTAGCGGGGACCTACGAGCAGTACTTC.

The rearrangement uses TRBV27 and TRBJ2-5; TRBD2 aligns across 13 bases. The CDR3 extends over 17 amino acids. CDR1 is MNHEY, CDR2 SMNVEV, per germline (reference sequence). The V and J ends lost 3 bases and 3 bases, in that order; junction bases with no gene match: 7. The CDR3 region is CASSFVGLAGAEETQYF. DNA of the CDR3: TGTGCCAGCAGTTTCGTCGGACTAGCGGGAGCGGAAGAGACCCAGTACTTC.

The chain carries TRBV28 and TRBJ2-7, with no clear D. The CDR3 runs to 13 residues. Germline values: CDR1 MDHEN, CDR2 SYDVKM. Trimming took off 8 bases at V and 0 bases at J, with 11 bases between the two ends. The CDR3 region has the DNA TGTGCCAGCGGTAGGCGAGTCTCCTACGAGCAGTACTTC. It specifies CASGRRVSYEQYF.

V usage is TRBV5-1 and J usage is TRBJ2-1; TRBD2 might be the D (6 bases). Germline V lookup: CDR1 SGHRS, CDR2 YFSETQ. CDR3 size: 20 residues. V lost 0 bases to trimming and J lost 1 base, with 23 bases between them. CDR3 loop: CASSLALRLVQVGSYNEQFF. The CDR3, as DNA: TGCGCCAGCAGCTTGGCCCTTAGACTAGTGCAGGTCGGGTCCTACAATGAGCAGTTCTTC. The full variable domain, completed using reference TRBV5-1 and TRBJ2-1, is KAGVTQTPRYLIKTRGQQVTLSCSPISGHRSVSWYQQTPGQGLQFLFEYFSETQRNKGNFPGRFSGRQFSNSRSEMNVSTLELGDSALYLCASSLALRLVQVGSYNEQFFGPGTRLTVL.

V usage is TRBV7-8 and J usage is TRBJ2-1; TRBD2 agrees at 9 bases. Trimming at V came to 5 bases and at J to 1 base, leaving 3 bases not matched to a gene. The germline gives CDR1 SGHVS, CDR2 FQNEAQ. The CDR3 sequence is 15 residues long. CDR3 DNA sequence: TGTGCCAGCAGCAGTAGCGGGGGATCCTACAATGAGCAGTTCTTC. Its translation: CASSSSGGSYNEQFF.

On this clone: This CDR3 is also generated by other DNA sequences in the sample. The CDR3 DNA reads TGTGCCAGCAGCTTCGGGACAGGGGCTTACAATGAGCAGTTCTTC. It translates to CASSFGTGAYNEQFF. The rearrangement links TRBV28 to TRBJ2-1; 10 bases are shared with TRBD1. The CDR3 has 15 amino acids. The V and J ends lost 6 bases and 4 bases, in that order; junction bases with no gene match: 6. Germline V lookup: CDR1 MDHEN, CDR2 SYDVKM.

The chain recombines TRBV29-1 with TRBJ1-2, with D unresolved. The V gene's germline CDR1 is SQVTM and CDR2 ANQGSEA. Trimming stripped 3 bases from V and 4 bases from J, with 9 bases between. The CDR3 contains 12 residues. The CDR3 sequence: CSVDKGIYGYTF. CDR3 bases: TGCAGCGTTGATAAAGGAATCTATGGCTACACCTTC.

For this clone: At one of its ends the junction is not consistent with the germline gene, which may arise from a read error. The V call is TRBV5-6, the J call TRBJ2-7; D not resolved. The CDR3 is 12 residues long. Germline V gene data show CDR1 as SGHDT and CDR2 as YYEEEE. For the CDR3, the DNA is TGTGCCAGCGGCTTGAATAATTACGAGCAGTACTTC. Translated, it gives CASGLNNYEQYF.

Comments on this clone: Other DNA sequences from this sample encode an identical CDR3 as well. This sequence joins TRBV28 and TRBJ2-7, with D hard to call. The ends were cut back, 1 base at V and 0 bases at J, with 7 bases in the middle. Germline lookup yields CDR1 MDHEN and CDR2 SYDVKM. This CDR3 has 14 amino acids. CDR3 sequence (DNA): TGTGCCAGCAGTTTATCTGGGTACTCCTACGAGCAGTACTTC. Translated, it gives CASSLSGYSYEQYF. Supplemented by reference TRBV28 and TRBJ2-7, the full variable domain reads DVKVTQSSRYLVKRTGEKVFLECVQDMDHENMFWYRQDPGLGLRLIYFSYDVKMKEKGDIPEGYSVSREKKERFSLILESASTNQTSMYLCASSLSGYSYEQYFGPGTRLTVT.

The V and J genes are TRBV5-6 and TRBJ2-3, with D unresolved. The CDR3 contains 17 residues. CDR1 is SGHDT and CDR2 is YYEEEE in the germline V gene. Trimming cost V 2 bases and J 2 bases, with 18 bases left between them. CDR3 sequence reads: CASSLYEAPDLTDTQYF. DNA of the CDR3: TGTGCCAGCAGCTTATACGAGGCTCCCGATCTCACAGATACGCAGTATTTT. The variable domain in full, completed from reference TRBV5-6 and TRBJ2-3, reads DAGVTQSPTHLIKTRGQQVTLRCSPKSGHDTVSWYQQALGQGPQFIFQYYEEEERQRGNFPDRFSGHQFPNYSSELNVNALLLGDSALYLCASSLYEAPDLTDTQYFGPGTRLTVL.

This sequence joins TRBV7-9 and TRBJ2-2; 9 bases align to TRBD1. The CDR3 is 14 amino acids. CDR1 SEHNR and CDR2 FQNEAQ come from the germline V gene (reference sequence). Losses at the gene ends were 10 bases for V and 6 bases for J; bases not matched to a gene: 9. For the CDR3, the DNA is TGTGCCACCGCGGGACAGGGAAGGGCCGGGGAGCTGTTTTTT. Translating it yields CATAGQGRAGELFF. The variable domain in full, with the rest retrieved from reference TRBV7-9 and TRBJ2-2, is DTGVSQNPRHKITKRGQNVTFRCDPISEHNRLYWYRQTLGQGPEFLTYFQNEAQLEKSRLLSDRFSAERPKGSFSTLEIQRTEQGDSAMYLCATAGQGRAGELFFGEGSRLTVL.

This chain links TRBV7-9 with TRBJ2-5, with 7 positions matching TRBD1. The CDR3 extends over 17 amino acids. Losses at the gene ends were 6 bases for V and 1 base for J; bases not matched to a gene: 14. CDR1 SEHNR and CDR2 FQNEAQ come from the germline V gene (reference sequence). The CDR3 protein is CASSRGFVTGAQETQYF. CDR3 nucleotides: TGTGCCAGCAGTCGGGGCTTCGTCACAGGGGCCCAAGAGACCCAGTACTTC.

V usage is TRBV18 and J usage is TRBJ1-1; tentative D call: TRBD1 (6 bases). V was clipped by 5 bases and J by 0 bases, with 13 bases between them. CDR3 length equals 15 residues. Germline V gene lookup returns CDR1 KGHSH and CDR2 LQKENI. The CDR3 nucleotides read TGTGCCAGCTCAGGCGGACAGATAATGAACACTGAAGCTTTCTTT. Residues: CASSGGQIMNTEAFF.

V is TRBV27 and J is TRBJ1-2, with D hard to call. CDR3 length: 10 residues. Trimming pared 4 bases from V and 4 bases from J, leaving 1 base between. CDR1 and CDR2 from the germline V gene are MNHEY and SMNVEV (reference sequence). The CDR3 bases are TGTGCCAGCAGTTCCTATGGCTACACCTTC. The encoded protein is CASSSYGYTF.

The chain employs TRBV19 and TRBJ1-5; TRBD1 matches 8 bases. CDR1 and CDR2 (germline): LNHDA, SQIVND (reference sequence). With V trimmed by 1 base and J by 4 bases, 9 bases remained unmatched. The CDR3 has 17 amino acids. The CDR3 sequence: CASSIVFSTGENQPQHF. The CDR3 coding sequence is TGTGCCAGTAGTATAGTCTTCTCGACAGGGGAAAATCAGCCCCAGCATTTT.

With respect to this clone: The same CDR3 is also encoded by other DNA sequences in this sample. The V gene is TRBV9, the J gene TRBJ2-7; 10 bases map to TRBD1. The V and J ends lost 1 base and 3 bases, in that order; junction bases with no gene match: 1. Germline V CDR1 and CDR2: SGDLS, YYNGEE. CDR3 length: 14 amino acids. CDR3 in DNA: TGTGCCAGCAGCGTACGGGACAGGGGCTACGAGCAGTACTTC. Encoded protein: CASSVRDRGYEQYF.

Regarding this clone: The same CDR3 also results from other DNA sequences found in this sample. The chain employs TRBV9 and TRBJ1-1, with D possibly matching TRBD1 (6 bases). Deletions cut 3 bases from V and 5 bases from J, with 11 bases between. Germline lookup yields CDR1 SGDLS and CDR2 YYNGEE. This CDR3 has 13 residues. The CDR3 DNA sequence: TGTGCCAGCAGCGAGGGGGTGGGAACTGAAGCTTTCTTT. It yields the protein CASSEGVGTEAFF.